This TCR beta chain was obtained from a study of OX40 agonist ivuxolimab in advanced cancers. Study-level background: Ivuxolimab was a fully human IgG2 agonistic monoclonal antibody targeting the costimulatory receptor OX40 (CD134). Intravenous ivuxolimab was administered to patients every 2 weeks at six dose levels: 0.01, 0.1, 0.3, 1.5, 3 and 10 mg/kg. Of the approximately 50 patients in dose escalation, 19 had hepatocellular carcinoma, approximately 15 had melanoma, 9 had renal cell carcinoma and 9 had head and neck cancer. In the dose-escalation cohort, over 65% of patients were male, and the mean age was about 55 years, with a range of about 23 to 90. Patients were allowed to have had prior anti-PD-1, anti-PD-L1 or anti-CTLA-4 therapy, and approximately 40% of the dose-escalation patients had been treated with checkpoint inhibitors. Partial responses occurred in three dose-escalation patients, of whom one had hepatocellular carcinoma and two had cutaneous melanoma. The purpose of peripheral TCRbeta sequencing was to test whether ivuxolimab changed TCR sequence diversity and led to clonal T-cell expansion. The paper reports the monotherapy dose-escalation portion (N = 52 patients) of the phase I ivuxolimab trial.

On the study overall, not on this receptor specifically: At doses from 0.1 to 3.0 mg/kg, clonal expansion was seen in both CD4+ and CD8+ blood T cells between baseline and week 6. Low levels of normalized T-cell clonal expansion were also seen in some patients who did not respond. After ivuxolimab, CD8+ T cells had more expanded clones than CD4+ T cells on average. In the 0.1-3.0 mg/kg groups, partial responders had among the lowest normalized peripheral clonal expansion, particularly in CD8+ T cells. Antigen specificity was not determined for the clonally expanded peripheral T cells.

A note on this clone: The antigen it binds to is not known. Per-base qualities were not stored, and no clone one base away is much larger.

Reading the germline V gene gives CDR1 MDHEN and CDR2 SYDVKM. Inclusive of the bounding cysteine and phenylalanine, the CDR3 is 14 residues long. Only the CDR3 DNA is retained, 42 bases long and in frame from the first base. Trimming leaves V shorter by 5 bases and J shorter by 3 bases, with the junction holding 7 bases beyond the gene matches. Patients with autoimmune disease history or receiving systemic immunosuppression were excluded from the trial. Peripheral blood for TCR sequencing was collected from all dose cohorts at baseline, on cycle 4 day 1, and on cycle 7 day 1. The samples were drawn from a first-in-human, open-label, multicenter phase I dose-escalation trial of ivuxolimab. Adults with locally advanced or metastatic melanoma, renal cell carcinoma, hepatocellular carcinoma or head and neck squamous cell carcinoma were enrolled in the trial. Before TCR sequencing, CD4+ T cells and CD8+ T cells were sorted from peripheral blood as separate populations.

To sequence the TCRbeta CDR3 region, genomic DNA was isolated from the sorted cells. TCRbeta CDR3 regions were sequenced using the immunoSEQ Assay. TCRdb mirrors the immuneACCESS table, restricted to in-frame sequences. Some clones are absent from its copies; in checked studies, under half trace to an unresolved V gene, and the reason for the others is unknown. Here the sample has more than 50,000 clones; 75% to 90% occur a single time. The ten largest clones take up under 5% of the sample. In this chain, TRBV28 is recombined with TRBJ2-7, with TRBD1 matching 7 junction bases. The sample was CD4+ or CD8+ T cells sorted from blood, taken in a trial of the OX40 agonist ivuxolimab. This receptor was taken from an adult with an advanced solid tumor such as melanoma, head and neck, liver or kidney cancer. CDR3 protein: CASSPPPGGYEQYF. DNA sequence: TGTGCCAGCAGTCCACCACCAGGGGGCTACGAGCAGTACTTC.